The clone carrying this T cell receptor beta chain was picked up one time. This sample was taken from a study of blood T cell repertoires in COVID-19. Study-wide background: Spain, Italy and the United States supplied samples that represented acute and convalescent COVID-19. From T cells, B-cell-depleted T cells, or PBMCs came the material, which was cDNA or gDNA.

As handled by the study authors: How many nucleated cells were present was estimated from reference gene primer amplification. This table comes from immunoSEQ multiplex PCR, and its TCRdb copy is limited to in-frame clones, with some not included. That table gives V, J and clone size, and the DNA gave D and trimming. The sample has approximately 170,000 clones; about nine tenths are singletons. Trimming took 5 bases from V and 7 from J; bases not matched to a gene: 12. Germline V gives CDR1 SGHVS, CDR2 FNYEAQ. CDR3 size: 16 residues. This rearrangement joins TRBV7-6 to TRBJ1-5; 9 nucleotides align to TRBD1. The TCR was taken from a woman in her 70s with acute or convalescent COVID-19. Sequences were obtained from peripheral blood. The CDR3 spells CASSDGTGHLVQPQHF. CDR3 in DNA: TGTGCCAGCAGCGACGGGACAGGGCATTTGGTGCAGCCCCAGCATTTT.